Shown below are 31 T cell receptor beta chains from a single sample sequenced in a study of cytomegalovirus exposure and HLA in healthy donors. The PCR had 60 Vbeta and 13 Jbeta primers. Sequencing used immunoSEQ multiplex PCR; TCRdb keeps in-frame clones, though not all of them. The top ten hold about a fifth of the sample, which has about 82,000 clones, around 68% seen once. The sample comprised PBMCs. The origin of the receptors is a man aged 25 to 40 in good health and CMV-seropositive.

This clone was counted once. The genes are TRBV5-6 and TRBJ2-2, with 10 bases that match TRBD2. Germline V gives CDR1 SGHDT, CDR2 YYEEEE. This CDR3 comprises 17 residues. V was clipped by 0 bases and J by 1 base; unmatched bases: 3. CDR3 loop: CASSLGIAGGNTGELFF. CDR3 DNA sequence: TGTGCCAGCAGCTTGGGTATAGCGGGGGGGAACACCGGGGAGCTGTTTTTT.

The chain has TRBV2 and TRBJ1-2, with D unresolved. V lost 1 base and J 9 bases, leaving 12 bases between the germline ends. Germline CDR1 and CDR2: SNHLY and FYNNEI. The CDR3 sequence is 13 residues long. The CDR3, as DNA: TGTGCCAGCAGTGAAGGGCCGACACGAAGCTACACCTTC. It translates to CASSEGPTRSYTF.

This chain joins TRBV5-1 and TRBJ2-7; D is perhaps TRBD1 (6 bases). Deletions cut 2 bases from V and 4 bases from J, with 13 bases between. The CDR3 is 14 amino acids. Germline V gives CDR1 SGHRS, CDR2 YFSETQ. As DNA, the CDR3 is TGCGCCAGCAGCTTTCTCCAGGGGAATTACGAGCAGTACTTC. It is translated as CASSFLQGNYEQYF.

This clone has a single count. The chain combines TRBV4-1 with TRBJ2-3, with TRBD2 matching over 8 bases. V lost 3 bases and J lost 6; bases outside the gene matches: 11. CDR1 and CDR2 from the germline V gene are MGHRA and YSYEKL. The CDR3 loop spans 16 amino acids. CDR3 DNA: TGCGCCAGCAGCCAGACAGGACTAGCCTTTACTGATACGCAGTATTTT. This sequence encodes CASSQTGLAFTDTQYF.

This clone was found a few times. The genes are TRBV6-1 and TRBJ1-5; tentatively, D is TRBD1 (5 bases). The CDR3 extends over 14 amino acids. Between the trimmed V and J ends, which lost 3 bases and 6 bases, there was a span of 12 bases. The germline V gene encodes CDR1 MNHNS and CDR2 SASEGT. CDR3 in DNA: TGTGCCAGCAGTGATCAGGGATTGGGTCAGCCCCAGCATTTT. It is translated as CASSDQGLGQPQHF.

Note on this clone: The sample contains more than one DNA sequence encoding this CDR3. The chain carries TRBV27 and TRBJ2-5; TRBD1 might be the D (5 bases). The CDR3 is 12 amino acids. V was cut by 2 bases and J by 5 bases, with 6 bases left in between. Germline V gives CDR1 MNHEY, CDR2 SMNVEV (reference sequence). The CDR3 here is CASSLKGETQYF. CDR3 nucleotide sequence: TGTGCCAGCAGTTTAAAGGGGGAGACCCAGTACTTC.

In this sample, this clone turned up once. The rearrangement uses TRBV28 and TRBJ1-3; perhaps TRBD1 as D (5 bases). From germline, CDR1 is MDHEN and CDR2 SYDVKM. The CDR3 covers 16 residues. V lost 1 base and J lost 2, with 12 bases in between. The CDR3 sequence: CASSLSSGGTGNTIYF. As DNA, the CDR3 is TGTGCCAGCAGTTTATCCTCGGGGGGAACTGGAAACACCATATATTTT.

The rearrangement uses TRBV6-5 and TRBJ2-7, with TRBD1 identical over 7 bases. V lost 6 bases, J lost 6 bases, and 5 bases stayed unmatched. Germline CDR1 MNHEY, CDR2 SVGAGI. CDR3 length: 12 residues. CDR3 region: CASRKDRLEQYF. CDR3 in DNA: TGTGCCAGCAGAAAGGACAGGCTCGAGCAGTACTTC.

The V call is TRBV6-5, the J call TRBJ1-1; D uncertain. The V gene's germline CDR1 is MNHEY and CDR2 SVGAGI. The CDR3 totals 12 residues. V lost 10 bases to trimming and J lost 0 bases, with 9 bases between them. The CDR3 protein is CATHTVNTEAFF. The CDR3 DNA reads TGTGCCACCCATACAGTGAACACTGAAGCTTTCTTT.

Here the CDR3 reads CASSRLAGDPGELFF. The CDR3, as DNA: TGTGCCAGCAGTCGACTAGCGGGGGATCCCGGGGAGCTGTTTTTT. V and J are TRBV7-3 and TRBJ2-2; 12 bases map to TRBD2. Germline V CDR1 and CDR2: SGHTA, FQGTGA. The V segment lost 6 bases and the J segment 6 bases; nucleotides outside the gene matches: 5. This CDR3 has 15 residues.

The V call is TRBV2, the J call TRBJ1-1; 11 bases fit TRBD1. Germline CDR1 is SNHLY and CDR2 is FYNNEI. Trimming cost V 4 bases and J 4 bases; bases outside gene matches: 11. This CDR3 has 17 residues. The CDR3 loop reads CASSGGTGGSVSTEAFF. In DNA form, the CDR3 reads TGTGCCAGCAGTGGGGGGACAGGGGGTTCGGTAAGCACTGAAGCTTTCTTT.

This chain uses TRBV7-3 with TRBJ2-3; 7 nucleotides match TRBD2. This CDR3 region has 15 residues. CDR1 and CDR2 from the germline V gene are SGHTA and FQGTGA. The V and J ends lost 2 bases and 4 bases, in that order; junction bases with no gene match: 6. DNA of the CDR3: TGTGCCAGCAGCTTATTAGGTGGGGGGGCAGATACGCAGTATTTT. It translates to CASSLLGGGADTQYF.

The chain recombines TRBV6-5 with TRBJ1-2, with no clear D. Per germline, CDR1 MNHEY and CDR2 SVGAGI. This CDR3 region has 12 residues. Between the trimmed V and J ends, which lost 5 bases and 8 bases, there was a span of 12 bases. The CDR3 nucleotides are TGTGCCAGCAGTACCGGCGCGAGGGGCTACACCTTC. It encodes CASSTGARGYTF.

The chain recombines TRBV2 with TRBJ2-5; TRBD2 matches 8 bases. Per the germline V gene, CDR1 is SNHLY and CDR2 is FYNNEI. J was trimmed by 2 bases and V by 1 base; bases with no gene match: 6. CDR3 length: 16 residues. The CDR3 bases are TGTGCCAGCAGTGAAGGGAGTAGCGGGGATCAAGAGACCCAGTACTTC. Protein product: CASSEGSSGDQETQYF.

The CDR3: CASTPELGHLYEQYF. The CDR3 coding sequence is TGTGCCAGCACCCCTGAGTTGGGACATTTATACGAGCAGTACTTC. This sequence joins TRBV6-1 and TRBJ2-7, with D possibly matching TRBD1 (6 bases). The CDR3 consists of 15 residues. With 7 bases removed from V and 4 bases from J, the gap between germline ends came to 20 bases. Germline CDR1 and CDR2: MNHNS and SASEGT.

In DNA, the CDR3 is TGTGCCAGCAGCTCGCCGTTGACAGTCACAAGCGAGCAGTACTTC. Translated: CASSSPLTVTSEQYF. The genes are TRBV11-2 and TRBJ2-7, with D perhaps matching TRBD1 (5 bases). CDR1 and CDR2 from the germline V gene are SGHAT and FQNNGV. Trimming cost V 4 bases and J 6 bases, with 19 bases left between them. There are 15 residues in the CDR3.

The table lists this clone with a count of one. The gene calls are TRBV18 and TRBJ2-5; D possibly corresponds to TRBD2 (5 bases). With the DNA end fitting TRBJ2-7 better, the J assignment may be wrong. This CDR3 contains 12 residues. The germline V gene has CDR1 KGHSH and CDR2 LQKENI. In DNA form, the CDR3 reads TGTGCCAGCTCCCCGGCGGGCTACGAGCAGTACTTC. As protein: CASSPAGYEQYF.

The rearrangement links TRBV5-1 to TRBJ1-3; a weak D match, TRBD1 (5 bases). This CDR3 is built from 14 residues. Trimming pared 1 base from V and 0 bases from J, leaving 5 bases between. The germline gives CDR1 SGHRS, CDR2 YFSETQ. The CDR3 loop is CASSLRGSGNTIYF. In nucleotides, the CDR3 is TGCGCCAGCAGCTTGAGGGGCTCTGGAAACACCATATATTTT. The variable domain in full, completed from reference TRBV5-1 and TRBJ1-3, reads KAGVTQTPRYLIKTRGQQVTLSCSPISGHRSVSWYQQTPGQGLQFLFEYFSETQRNKGNFPGRFSGRQFSNSRSEMNVSTLELGDSALYLCASSLRGSGNTIYFGEGSWLTVV.

The CDR3 sequence: CSVGGDPYTGELFF. The CDR3, as DNA: TGCAGCGTGGGAGGGGACCCCTACACCGGGGAGCTGTTTTTT. The chain links TRBV29-1 to TRBJ2-2, with 7 nucleotides matching TRBD2. The CDR3 has 14 residues. Germline CDR1 SQVTM, CDR2 ANQGSEA. V was clipped by 6 bases and J by 3 bases; unmatched bases: 7.

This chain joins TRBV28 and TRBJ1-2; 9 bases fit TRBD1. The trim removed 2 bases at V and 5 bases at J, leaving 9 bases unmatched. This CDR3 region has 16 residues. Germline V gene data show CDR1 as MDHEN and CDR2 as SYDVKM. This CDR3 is CASSLATGGPGYGYTF. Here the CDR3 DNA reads TGTGCCAGCAGTTTAGCTACAGGGGGCCCGGGGTATGGCTACACCTTC.

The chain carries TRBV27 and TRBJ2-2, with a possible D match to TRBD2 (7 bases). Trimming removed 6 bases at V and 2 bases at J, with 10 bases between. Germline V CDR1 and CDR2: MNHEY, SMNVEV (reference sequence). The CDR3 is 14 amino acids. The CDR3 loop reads CASRRGRNTGELFF. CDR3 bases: TGTGCCAGCAGGCGGGGGCGTAACACCGGGGAGCTGTTTTTT.

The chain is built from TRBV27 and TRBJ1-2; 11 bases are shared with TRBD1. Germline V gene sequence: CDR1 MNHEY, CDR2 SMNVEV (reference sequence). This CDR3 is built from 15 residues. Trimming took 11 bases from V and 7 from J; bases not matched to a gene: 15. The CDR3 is CAASRDRGALPGYTF. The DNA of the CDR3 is TGTGCCGCGAGCCGGGACAGGGGGGCCTTGCCTGGCTACACCTTC.

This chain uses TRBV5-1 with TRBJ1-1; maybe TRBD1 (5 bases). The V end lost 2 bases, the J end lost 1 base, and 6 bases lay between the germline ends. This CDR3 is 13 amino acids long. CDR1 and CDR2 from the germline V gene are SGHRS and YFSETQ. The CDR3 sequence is CASSFQGNTEAFF. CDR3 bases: TGCGCCAGCAGCTTTCAGGGGAACACTGAAGCTTTCTTT. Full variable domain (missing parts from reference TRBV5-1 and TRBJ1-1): KAGVTQTPRYLIKTRGQQVTLSCSPISGHRSVSWYQQTPGQGLQFLFEYFSETQRNKGNFPGRFSGRQFSNSRSEMNVSTLELGDSALYLCASSFQGNTEAFFGQGTRLTVV.

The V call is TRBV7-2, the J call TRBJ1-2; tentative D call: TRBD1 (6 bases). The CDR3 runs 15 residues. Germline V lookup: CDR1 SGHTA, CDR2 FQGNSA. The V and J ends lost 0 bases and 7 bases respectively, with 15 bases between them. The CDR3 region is CASSLARTESAGYTF. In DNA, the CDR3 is TGTGCCAGCAGCTTAGCGCGGACAGAAAGCGCTGGCTACACCTTC.

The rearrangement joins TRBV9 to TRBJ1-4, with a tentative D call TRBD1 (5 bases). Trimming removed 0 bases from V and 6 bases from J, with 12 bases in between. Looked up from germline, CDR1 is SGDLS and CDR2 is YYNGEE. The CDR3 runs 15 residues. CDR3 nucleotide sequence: TGTGCCAGCAGCGTAGGGGGCCGAGAAGATGAAAAACTGTTTTTT. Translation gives CASSVGGREDEKLFF.

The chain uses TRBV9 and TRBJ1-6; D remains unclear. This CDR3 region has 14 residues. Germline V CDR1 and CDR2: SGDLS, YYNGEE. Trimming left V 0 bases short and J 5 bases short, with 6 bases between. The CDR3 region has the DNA TGTGCCAGCAGCGTAGTCCCAGATAATTCACCCCTCCACTTT. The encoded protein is CASSVVPDNSPLHF.

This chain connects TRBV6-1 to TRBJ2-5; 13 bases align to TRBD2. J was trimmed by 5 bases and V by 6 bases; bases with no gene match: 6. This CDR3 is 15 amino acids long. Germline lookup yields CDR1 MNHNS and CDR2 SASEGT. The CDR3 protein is CASRRLAGGVETQYF. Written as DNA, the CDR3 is TGTGCCAGCAGGAGACTAGCGGGGGGAGTGGAGACCCAGTACTTC.

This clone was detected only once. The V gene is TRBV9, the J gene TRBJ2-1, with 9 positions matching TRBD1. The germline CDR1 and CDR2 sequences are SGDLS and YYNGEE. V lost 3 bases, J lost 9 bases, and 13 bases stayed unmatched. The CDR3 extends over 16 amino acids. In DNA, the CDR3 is TGTGCCAGCAGCGCCGGGACAGGGAAATCGGGCCCTGAGCAGTTCTTC. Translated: CASSAGTGKSGPEQFF.

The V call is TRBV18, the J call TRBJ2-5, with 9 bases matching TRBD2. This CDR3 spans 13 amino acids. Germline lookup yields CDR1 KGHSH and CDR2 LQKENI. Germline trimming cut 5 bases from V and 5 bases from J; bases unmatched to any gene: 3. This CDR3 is CASSSSGKETQYF. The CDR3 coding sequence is TGTGCCAGCTCATCTAGCGGGAAGGAGACCCAGTACTTC.

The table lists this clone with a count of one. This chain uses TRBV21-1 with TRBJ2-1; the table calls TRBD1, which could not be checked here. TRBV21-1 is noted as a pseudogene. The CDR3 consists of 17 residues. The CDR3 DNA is TGTGCCAGCAGCAAAGAGGCAAGGGACATCTCCTACAATGAGCAGTTCTTC. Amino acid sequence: CASSKEARDISYNEQFF.

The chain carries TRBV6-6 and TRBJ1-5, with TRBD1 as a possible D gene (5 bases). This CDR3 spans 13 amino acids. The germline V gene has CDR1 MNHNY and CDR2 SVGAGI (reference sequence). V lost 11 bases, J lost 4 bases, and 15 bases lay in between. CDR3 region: CAPTRKGNQPQHF. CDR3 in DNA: TGTGCCCCAACAAGGAAGGGGAATCAGCCCCAGCATTTT.